This T cell receptor (beta chain) is drawn from a study of cytomegalovirus exposure and HLA in healthy donors. With respect to this clone: Antigen unknown.

The study's findings and limits: Sequencing likely caused a cluster of highly shared sequence variants. Analyzed later, most CMV-associated TCR beta chains appeared HLA-restricted.

It was with 60 Vbeta and 13 Jbeta primers that the PCR ran. Profiled with immunoSEQ multiplex PCR; TCRdb holds only in-frame clones, not every one. The sample consists of roughly 120,000 clones, 60% to 80% of them appearing once. J gave up 2 bases and V 6 bases, and 1 base lay outside the gene matches. The CDR3 consists of 13 residues. Germline assignment: CDR1 MDHEN and CDR2 SYDVKM. The source material was PBMCs. J is TRBJ2-5 and V is TRBV28, with 9 positions matching TRBD1. The sequence was obtained from a man aged 18 to 29 in good health and CMV-seropositive. The CDR3 here is CASRGTGQETQYF. In DNA form, the CDR3 reads TGTGCCAGCAGGGGGACAGGGCAAGAGACCCAGTACTTC.